A single T cell receptor beta chain is shown here with its context. Methods used by the authors: How many nucleated cells were present was estimated from reference gene primer amplification. Clones were read by immunoSEQ multiplex PCR, and TCRdb kept only the in-frame ones, dropping some. D and trimming were read from the DNA, whereas the V and J calls and clone size are those reported in that table. The table lists some 200,000 clones, more than 75% of them singletons. The CDR3 contains 15 residues. The germline CDR1 and CDR2 sequences are SGHTA and FQGNSA. The ends were cut back, 2 bases at V and 3 bases at J, with 14 bases in the middle. These data are taken from a study of blood T cell repertoires in COVID-19.

The V gene is TRBV7-2, the J gene TRBJ2-7, with D perhaps matching TRBD2 (6 bases). The sequencing sample was made of peripheral blood. The source of this sequence is a middle-aged man with active or convalescent COVID-19. Here the CDR3 reads CASSLSGGRFYEQYF. Here the CDR3 DNA reads TGTGCCAGCAGCTTATCCGGGGGAAGATTCTACGAGCAGTACTTC.